This is a list of T cell receptor beta chains from one sample in a study of T cells expressing NK-cell markers. TCRdb re-called the 5' RACE reads and gives one entry per CDR3 protein, without DNA. The listing contains fewer than 400,000 distinct CDR3 sequences. Sample: blood T cells: a sorted CD56 or NKG2C T cell subset, CD4+ or CD8+ T cells, or bulk PBMC T cells (not recorded which). Receptor source: a woman between 50 and 59 years old in good health. The CDR3 runs from the conserved cysteine through the conserved F or W.

v_gene,j_gene,CDR3aa
TRBV7-9,TRBJ2-3,CASQVTSVADAQYF
TRBV6-2/TRBV6-3,TRBJ2-1,CASSPVWGNEQFF
TRBV6-2/TRBV6-3,TRBJ2-2,CASIGQGHTGELFF
TRBV18,TRBJ2-3,CASSPQQGRSTDTQYF
TRBV3-1,TRBJ2-7,CASSQVDRDRYF
TRBV27,TRBJ2-3,CASSPLEYRGLAGERADTQYF
TRBV6-2/TRBV6-3,TRBJ2-3,CASRSGGFTDTQYF
TRBV5-5,TRBJ2-1,CASSSDSASGLAGSNEQFF
TRBV30,TRBJ1-4,CAWSGGNNEKLFF
TRBV29-1,TRBJ2-7,CSVVVAGARYEQYF
TRBV18,TRBJ2-1,CASSPPDRGRGEQFF
TRBV27,TRBJ2-3,CASSWTSGSADTQYF
TRBV6-2/TRBV6-3,TRBJ2-1,CASKLSDEQFF
TRBV10-3,TRBJ1-1,CAIRETPEGTEAFF
TRBV27,TRBJ1-4,CASSFQGANEKLFF
TRBV12-3/TRBV12-4,TRBJ2-6,CASSSTRSTGANVLTF
TRBV18,TRBJ2-3,CASSLAAGGPTDTQYF
TRBV20-1,TRBJ1-4,CSAPDRATNEKLFF
TRBV12-3/TRBV12-4,TRBJ1-2,CASSAGFLWGYTF
TRBV7-7,TRBJ2-1,CASSTQTGGPYNEQFF
TRBV20-1,TRBJ2-5,CSASGTSRETQYF
TRBV27,TRBJ2-5,CAIRGIQETQYF
TRBV20-1,TRBJ1-2,CSAREPDRKVYTF
TRBV20-1,TRBJ2-5,CSARVLWEGETQYF
TRBV28,TRBJ1-1,CASSMTGGRTEAFF
TRBV11-2,TRBJ2-5,CASSPVAGKETQYF
TRBV19,TRBJ2-5,CASRSTTETQYF
TRBV24-1,TRBJ2-1,CATSERGLASYNEQFF